These 10 T cell receptor beta chains were all obtained from the same sample, sequenced in a study of blood T cell repertoires in COVID-19. Sequenced by immunoSEQ multiplex PCR; TCRdb stores in-frame clones only, minus some. The table records about 300,000 clones, around 90% of them present only once. The sequenced sample was PBMCs or T cells enriched from blood (not recorded which). The receptor source for this set is a woman in her late teens or twenties with acute COVID-19.

The V call is TRBV12-3 or TRBV12-4, the J call TRBJ2-2, with 9 bases matching TRBD1. CDR3 length: 13 residues. V shed 7 bases and J 3 bases; nucleotides not matched to a gene: 0. The CDR3 DNA reads TGTGCCAGCAACAGGGGGCACACCGGGGAGCTGTTTTTT. Translation: CASNRGHTGELFF.

About this clone itself: Distinct nucleotide sequences in the sample also encode this CDR3. The chain combines TRBV28 with TRBJ1-2; unclear D gene. CDR1 is MDHEN and CDR2 is SYDVKM in the germline V gene. This CDR3 contains 11 residues. The V gene lost 3 bases and the J gene lost 6 bases, with 5 bases spanning the gap. The CDR3 region is CASSFRDGYTF. The DNA for the CDR3 is TGTGCCAGCAGTTTTCGGGATGGCTACACCTTC.

V is TRBV19 and J is TRBJ2-2; 8 positions agree with TRBD2. The CDR3 is 19 residues long. Looked up from germline, CDR1 is LNHDA and CDR2 is SQIVND (reference sequence). Trimming cost V 0 bases and J 5 bases; bases outside gene matches: 14. CDR3 sequence reads: CASSIDPRTSRSRTGELFF. CDR3 DNA sequence: TGTGCCAGTAGTATAGACCCCAGGACTAGCCGGAGCCGGACCGGGGAGCTGTTTTTT.

The rearrangement uses TRBV29-1 and TRBJ1-2, with TRBD1 identical over 7 bases. This CDR3 region has 15 residues. The germline V gene encodes CDR1 SQVTM and CDR2 ANQGSEA. V lost 4 bases, J lost 0 bases, and 8 bases stayed unmatched. The CDR3 coding sequence is TGCAGCGTTGGCGGGACAGTGAGAGCTAACTATGGCTACACCTTC. Protein: CSVGGTVRANYGYTF.

The chain combines TRBV10-3 with TRBJ1-6, with a possible D match to TRBD1 (5 bases). Trimming cost V 4 bases and J 10 bases, with 17 bases left between them. Germline CDR1 and CDR2: ENHRY and SYGVKD. This CDR3 comprises 15 residues. The chain's CDR3 is CAISAQGTGESPLHF. CDR3 nucleotides: TGTGCCATCAGTGCCCAGGGAACAGGAGAATCACCCCTCCACTTT.

The chain has TRBV27 and TRBJ1-3; D is undetermined. V was trimmed by 4 bases and J by 0 bases, leaving 10 bases between them. This CDR3 is built from 15 residues. Looked up from germline, CDR1 is MNHEY and CDR2 is SMNVEV (reference sequence). CDR3: CASSSPTRSGNTIYF. CDR3 bases: TGTGCCAGCAGTTCACCCACTCGCTCTGGAAACACCATATATTTT.

This clone was picked up one time. The rearrangement uses TRBV3-1 (or the pseudogene TRBV3-2) and TRBJ2-5, with 10 bases aligning to TRBD2. CDR1 and CDR2 from the germline V gene are LGHDT and YNNKEL (reference sequence). V trimming: 8 bases; J trimming: 1 base; junction bases outside the gene matches: 7. CDR3 length: 15 residues. The CDR3 coding sequence is TGTGCCAGCTCATTACTAGCGGGAACCCAAGAGACCCAGTACTTC. It is translated as CASSLLAGTQETQYF.

This chain joins TRBV3-1 (or the pseudogene TRBV3-2) and TRBJ2-5; 8 positions agree with TRBD1. V shed 4 bases and J 5 bases; nucleotides not matched to a gene: 3. CDR1 is LGHDT and CDR2 is YNNKEL in the germline V gene (reference sequence). The CDR3 loop spans 13 amino acids. As DNA, the CDR3 is TGTGCCAGCAGCCCCAGGGGGCGCGAGACCCAGTACTTC. This translates into CASSPRGRETQYF.

The chain combines TRBV11-3 with TRBJ2-1, with 11 bases lining up with TRBD1. Germline V gene data show CDR1 as SGHNT and CDR2 as YENEEA. The CDR3 is made up of 15 amino acids. Trimming removed 6 bases from V and 6 bases from J; junction bases left unmatched: 7. This chain's CDR3 is CASRSGQGVSNEQFF. The CDR3 coding sequence is TGTGCCAGCAGATCGGGACAGGGGGTATCCAATGAGCAGTTCTTC.

The CDR3 region is CASSPNDRNYGYTF. The CDR3 DNA is TGTGCCAGTAGCCCGAACGACAGAAACTATGGCTACACCTTC. The chain has TRBV19 and TRBJ1-2; maybe TRBD1 (5 bases). From germline, CDR1 is LNHDA and CDR2 SQIVND (reference sequence). This CDR3 contains 14 residues. V shed 6 bases and J shed 2 bases, with 13 bases lying between them.